The next 22 T cell receptor beta chains were all read from a single sample in a study of T cells in Graves' hyperthyroidism and ophthalmopathy. The CDR3 regions of TCR beta were amplified from RNA transcripts. TCR CDR3 regions were first amplified by RT-PCR with HTBI primers. TCRdb independently ran MiXCR on the multiplex PCR reads; one entry per CDR3 protein. The table shows under 450,000 distinct CDR3 sequences, with approximately 14% occurring only once. Sequenced: blood. These receptors all stem from a woman aged 18-30 years with Graves' hyperthyroidism.

The gene calls are TRBV4-2 and TRBJ2-4; no firm D call. There are 15 residues in the CDR3. The V gene lost 0 bases and the J gene lost 0 bases, with 6 bases spanning the gap. The germline gives CDR1 LGHNA, CDR2 YNFKEQ. CDR3 nucleotides: TGTGCCAGCAGCCAAGAGGACGTAGCCAAAAACATTCAGTACTTC. Translating gives CASSQEDVAKNIQYF.

At least ten counts were recorded for this clonotype. The gene calls are TRBV6-1 and TRBJ1-6; D is perhaps TRBD1 (6 bases). The CDR3 length is 13 residues. Germline V CDR1 and CDR2: MNHNS, SASEGT. The V and J ends lost 7 bases and 8 bases respectively, with 12 bases between them. The CDR3 bases are TGTGCCAGCACCGGACAGAGCTATTCACCCCTCCACTTT. Translation: CASTGQSYSPLHF.

On this clonotype: Its ends do not fully match the called genes, so a read error is possible. V gene TRBV13 combines with J gene TRBJ2-2; D might be TRBD2 (5 bases). The CDR3 spans 15 residues. CDR1 is PRHDT, CDR2 FYEKMQ, per germline (reference sequence). DNA of the CDR3: TGTGCCGGCAGTTTTGGGAGTGGTTACACCGGGGAGCTGTTTTTT. Translating it yields CAGSFGSGYTGELFF.

Notes on this clonotype: Mismatch with germline at one junction end may stem from a read error. In DNA form, the CDR3 reads TGTGCCAGCAACTTGGAAGGGGGTTACGAGCAGTACTTC. Encoded protein: CASNLEGGYEQYF. This chain connects TRBV5-6 to TRBJ2-7; D is possibly TRBD1 (6 bases). This CDR3 is built from 13 residues. CDR1 and CDR2 (germline): SGHDT, YYEEEE.

There are many counts of this clonotype. The V call is TRBV3-1, the J call TRBJ2-7; 11 bases match TRBD1. The CDR3 is 15 amino acids. The junction had 5 bases not matched to a gene; V was cut back by 4 bases and J by 3 bases. Looked up from germline, CDR1 is LGHDT and CDR2 is YNNKEL (reference sequence). CDR3: CASSPGTGGGYEQYF. CDR3 DNA sequence: TGTGCCAGCAGCCCCGGGACAGGGGGAGGCTACGAGCAGTACTTC.

In this sample, this clonotype turned up many times. The chain employs TRBV6-2 or TRBV6-3 and TRBJ1-2; D remains ambiguous. The germline V gene has CDR1 MNHEY and CDR2 SVGEGT. This CDR3 spans 13 amino acids. Trimming removed 1 base from V and 6 bases from J, with 9 bases in between. This CDR3 is CASSYFRKDGYTF. Written as DNA, the CDR3 is TGTGCCAGCAGTTACTTCAGGAAGGATGGCTACACCTTC.

In this sample, this clonotype turned up many times. The DNA of the CDR3 is TGTGCCAGCAGCGTAGCGGGCCCAGGGGAGAAAGGCTATGGCTACACCTTC. As protein: CASSVAGPGEKGYGYTF. This chain uses TRBV9 with TRBJ1-2; possibly TRBD1 for D (6 bases). V lost 0 bases, J lost 4 bases, and 19 bases lay in between. Germline V CDR1 and CDR2: SGDLS, YYNGEE. This CDR3 comprises 17 residues.

This clonotype was observed many times. The chain links TRBV4-1 to TRBJ2-7; D gene ambiguous. This CDR3 has 15 amino acids. Trimming removed 1 base from V and 0 bases from J, with 10 bases in between. Looked up from germline, CDR1 is MGHRA and CDR2 is YSYEKL. The CDR3 here is CASSQVGRTSYEQYF. The CDR3 region has the DNA TGCGCCAGCAGCCAAGTGGGCAGAACCTCCTACGAGCAGTACTTC.

In this sample, this clonotype turned up many times. The chain couples TRBV5-5 to TRBJ2-5; D is possibly TRBD1 or TRBD2 (5 bases each). V was cut by 0 bases and J by 5 bases, with 14 bases left in between. The CDR3 extends over 15 amino acids. Germline V gene sequence: CDR1 SGHKS, CDR2 YYEKEE (reference sequence). CDR3 region: CASSLVAGWRETQYF. DNA for the CDR3: TGTGCCAGCAGCTTGGTCGCAGGGTGGAGGGAGACCCAGTACTTC.

This clonotype has only a few counts. A much larger clone differs by one base, so this may be a read error. CDR3 residues: CASRQREHYNKQFF. As DNA, the CDR3 is TGTGCCAGCAGACAGCGGGAGCACTACAATAAGCAGTTCTTC. This sequence joins TRBV6-1 and TRBJ2-1; 8 nucleotides align to TRBD2. The length of the CDR3 is 14 residues. Per germline, CDR1 MNHNS and CDR2 SASEGT.

In its sample, this clonotype was seen many times. The chain employs TRBV15 and TRBJ2-5; D possibly corresponds to TRBD2 (7 bases). Trimming cost V 0 bases and J 5 bases, with 16 bases left between them. Germline loops: CDR1 LNHNV, CDR2 YYDKDF (reference sequence). This CDR3 is 16 amino acids long. The CDR3 loop is CATSRDQAGGHETQYF. CDR3 in DNA: TGTGCCACCAGCAGAGATCAGGCCGGGGGGCACGAGACCCAGTACTTC.

The chain recombines TRBV7-2 with TRBJ2-5, with D tentatively TRBD1 (5 bases). The germline V gene has CDR1 SGHTA and CDR2 FQGNSA. V shed 1 base and J shed 3 bases, with 12 bases lying between them. This CDR3 comprises 15 residues. For the CDR3, the DNA is TGTGCCAGCAGCTTAGTAGGGGCCGGAGAAGAGACCCAGTACTTC. It is translated as CASSLVGAGEETQYF. The full variable domain, its missing parts supplied by reference TRBV7-2 and TRBJ2-5, is GAGVSQSPSNKVTEKGKDVELRCDPISGHTALYWYRQSLGQGLEFLIYFQGNSAPDKSGLPSDRFSAERTGGSVSTLTIQRTQQEDSAVYLCASSLVGAGEETQYFGPGTRLLVL.

Ten or more counts support this clonotype. Written as DNA, the CDR3 is TGTGCCAGCAGCGCCGAGCGGGAGAGGTACGAGCAGTACTTC. Amino acids: CASSAERERYEQYF. The genes are TRBV2 and TRBJ2-7; TRBD2 aligns across 8 bases. This CDR3 spans 14 amino acids. CDR1 and CDR2 (germline): SNHLY, FYNNEI. The junction had 8 bases not matched to a gene; V was cut back by 6 bases and J by 4 bases.

This clonotype was recorded many times. The chain uses TRBV12-3 or TRBV12-4 and TRBJ2-3; maybe TRBD2 (6 bases). The V end was cut by 8 bases, the J end by 2 bases, with 14 bases between. The CDR3 sequence is 14 residues long. The CDR3 nucleotides are TGTGCCAGCCTCCAGCGGGCTTACACAGATACGCAGTATTTT. Its translation is CASLQRAYTDTQYF.

In its sample, this clonotype was seen many times. This chain links TRBV4-1 with TRBJ2-7, with TRBD1 matching over 8 bases. J gave up 5 bases and V 3 bases, and 9 bases lay outside the gene matches. The V gene's germline CDR1 is MGHRA and CDR2 YSYEKL. The CDR3 runs to 15 residues. The CDR3 protein is CASSHPDRGKHEQYF. CDR3 bases: TGCGCCAGCAGCCACCCCGACAGGGGCAAGCACGAGCAGTACTTC.

The chain combines TRBV7-2 with TRBJ2-3; 14 nucleotides agree with TRBD2. The CDR3 spans 18 residues. The V gene end was trimmed by 4 bases and the J gene end by 6 bases; junction bases not matched to a gene: 12. The germline V gene encodes CDR1 SGHTA and CDR2 FQGNSA. This CDR3 is CASSSELGLAGGSDTQYF. In DNA form, the CDR3 reads TGTGCCAGCAGCTCTGAATTAGGACTAGCGGGGGGATCGGATACGCAGTATTTT.

Many counts were recorded for this clonotype. This sequence joins TRBV29-1 and TRBJ2-5; no reliable D call. The length of the CDR3 is 10 residues. Germline CDR1 SQVTM, CDR2 ANQGSEA. V was cut by 3 bases and J by 5 bases, with 4 bases left in between. The CDR3 is CSVDFETQYF. The CDR3 bases are TGCAGCGTTGATTTCGAGACCCAGTACTTC.

This clonotype was observed many times. The chain links TRBV20-1 to TRBJ2-1, with 7 nucleotides matching TRBD2. CDR3 length: 15 amino acids. Germline loops: CDR1 DFQATT, CDR2 SNEGSKA (reference sequence). The trim removed 6 bases at V and 4 bases at J, leaving 12 bases unmatched. This CDR3 reads CSAPGGLGRYNEQFF. The CDR3 bases are TGCAGTGCCCCGGGAGGCCTGGGCCGTTACAATGAGCAGTTCTTC.

A few counts support this clonotype. The chain carries TRBV15 and TRBJ1-3; D gene uncertain. CDR1 and CDR2 from the germline V gene are LNHNV and YYDKDF (reference sequence). The length of the CDR3 is 13 residues. V was clipped by 5 bases and J by 4 bases, with 9 bases between them. Here the CDR3 reads CATSHIGGNTIYF. In nucleotides, the CDR3 is TGTGCCACCAGCCACATAGGGGGAAACACCATATATTTT. Looking up the rest from reference TRBV15 and TRBJ1-3 gives the full variable domain: DAMVIQNPRYQVTQFGKPVTLSCSQTLNHNVMYWYQQKSSQAPKLLFHYYDKDFNNEADTPDNFQSRRPNTSFCFLDIRSPGLGDTAMYLCATSHIGGNTIYFGEGSWLTVV.

The V call is TRBV19, the J call TRBJ2-1; 8 bases map to TRBD2. Germline CDR1 is LNHDA and CDR2 is SQIVND (reference sequence). The length of the CDR3 is 15 residues. V was pared by 1 base and J by 7 bases, with 6 bases of the junction left unmatched. For the CDR3, the DNA is TGTGCCAGTAGTATAGCCGGGGGGGCCAATAATGAGCAGTTCTTC. It codes for CASSIAGGANNEQFF.

The table lists this clonotype with a few counts. Relative to the germline gene, one junction end is altered; a read error may explain this. The rearrangement links TRBV4-1 to TRBJ2-2; 12 nucleotides align to TRBD2. The CDR3 runs to 16 residues. CDR1 and CDR2 (germline): MGHRA, YSYEKL. The chain's CDR3 is CASSQLAGGDTEELFF. Written as DNA, the CDR3 is TGCGCCAGCAGCCAACTAGCGGGGGGGGATACCGAGGAGCTGTTTTTT.

J is TRBJ2-2 and V is TRBV5-1, with 15 bases lining up with TRBD2. V lost 0 bases and J lost 1; bases outside the gene matches: 4. CDR1 and CDR2 (germline): SGHRS, YFSETQ. The CDR3 has 19 residues. The DNA for the CDR3 is TGCGCCAGCAGCTTGGTTCCGGGACTAGCGGGGGGGAACACCGGGGAGCTGTTTTTT. It is translated as CASSLVPGLAGGNTGELFF.